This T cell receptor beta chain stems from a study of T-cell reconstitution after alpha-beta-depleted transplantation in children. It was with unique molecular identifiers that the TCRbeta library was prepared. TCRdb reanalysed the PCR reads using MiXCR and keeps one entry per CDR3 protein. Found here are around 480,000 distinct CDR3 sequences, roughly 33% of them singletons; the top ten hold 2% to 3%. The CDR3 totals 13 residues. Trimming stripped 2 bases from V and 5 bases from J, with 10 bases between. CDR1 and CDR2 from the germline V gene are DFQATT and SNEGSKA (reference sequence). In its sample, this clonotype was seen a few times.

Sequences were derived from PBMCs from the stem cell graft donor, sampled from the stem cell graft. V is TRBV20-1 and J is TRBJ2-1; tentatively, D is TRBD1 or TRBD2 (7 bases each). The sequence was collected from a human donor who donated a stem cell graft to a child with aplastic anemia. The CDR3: CSARQGGNNEQFF. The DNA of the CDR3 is TGCAGTGCTAGACAGGGGGGGAACAATGAGCAGTTCTTC.